This TCR beta chain was observed in a study of blood T cell repertoires in COVID-19. For the study at large: The cDNA or gDNA used as material had been derived from T cells, B-cell-depleted T cells, or PBMCs.

This table comes from immunoSEQ multiplex PCR, and its TCRdb copy is limited to in-frame clones, with some not included. The sample carries about 110,000 clones, 65% to 75% recorded once. The CDR3 is 15 amino acids. CDR1 is SGHVS, CDR2 FNYEAQ, per germline. Trimming took 4 bases from V and 5 from J; bases not matched to a gene: 5. This clone was picked up one time. The chain recombines TRBV7-6 with TRBJ2-3, with 11 bases fitting TRBD2. Specimen: peripheral blood. This clonotype was sampled from an elderly man with acute or convalescent COVID-19. CDR3 nucleotide sequence: TGTGCCAGCAGCTCACTAGCGGGAGAAGGAGATACGCAGTATTTT. Residues: CASSSLAGEGDTQYF.